The clone carrying this T cell receptor beta chain was detected a few times. Its antigen remains unidentified. This sample was taken from a study of T-cell memory formation after mild COVID-19. Study findings and constraints: Clones that contracted from day 15 to 85 had balanced CD4/CD8; later expanders were CD4+ biased.

TCRdb passed the 5' RACE reads through MiXCR, listing each CDR3 protein once. This sample has 450,000 or so distinct CDR3 sequences; approximately 20% occur once, and the top ten carry 7.5% to 9.5%. Trimming cost V 4 bases and J 6 bases, with 15 bases left between them. This CDR3 comprises 14 residues. CDR1 MNHEY and CDR2 SMNVEV come from the germline V gene (reference sequence). The V gene is TRBV27, the J gene TRBJ1-2; D perhaps matches TRBD1 (5 bases). Material for sequencing was PBMCs or a T cell subset sorted from them (not recorded which). This receptor was identified in an adult woman who had mild COVID-19 (a few samples of this study predate the infection). Cell type and time point are not known. CDR3: CASSSQGLVHGYTF. The CDR3 DNA reads as TGTGCCAGCAGTTCGCAGGGATTGGTGCATGGCTACACCTTC.